These 30 T cell receptor beta chains were sequenced from one sample in a study of PD-L1 blockade in urothelial cancer. The sample's time point: pretreatment peripheral blood. Here immunoSEQ multiplex PCR was the method, and the copy in TCRdb shows in-frame clones only, minus some. The table records some 65,000 clones, around 81% of them present only once. Sequenced material: PBMCs, taken around atezolizumab (anti-PD-L1) treatment. Receptors originate from a man between 65 and 85 years old with urothelial cancer.

This clone was detected only once. V gene TRBV2 combines with J gene TRBJ2-7; D remains unclear. Germline lookup yields CDR1 SNHLY and CDR2 FYNNEI. There are 13 residues in the CDR3. V shed 3 bases and J shed 3 bases, with 9 bases lying between them. This CDR3 is CASSEGNIYEQYF. The CDR3 nucleotides read TGTGCCAGCAGTGAGGGCAACATCTACGAGCAGTACTTC.

The rearrangement uses TRBV6-1 and TRBJ1-4; D ambiguous. Germline loops: CDR1 MNHNS, CDR2 SASEGT. Deletions cut 8 bases from V and 8 bases from J, with 21 bases between. The CDR3 has 15 residues. CDR3 DNA sequence: TGTGCCAGCGGCCTCGAGGGAATCGTTCAAGAAAAACTGTTTTTT. It codes for CASGLEGIVQEKLFF.

The gene calls are TRBV5-8 and TRBJ1-4, with a possible D match to TRBD1 (6 bases). This CDR3 region has 16 residues. The ends were cut back, 5 bases at V and 5 bases at J, with 19 bases in the middle. Looked up from germline, CDR1 is SGHTS and CDR2 is YDEGEE. CDR3 bases: TGTGCCAGCAGGCCAGGGGTGAGGGCTGCGAATGAAAAACTGTTTTTT. Protein: CASRPGVRAANEKLFF.

This clone was observed once. The chain combines TRBV30 with TRBJ2-1; D is perhaps TRBD2 (5 bases). Germline CDR1 reads GTSNPN; CDR2 reads SVGIG (reference sequence). The CDR3 extends over 15 amino acids. Trimming stripped 0 bases from V and 4 bases from J, with 13 bases between. CDR3 nucleotide sequence: TGTGCCTGGAGTGTACCCGGGTCGGGGTACAATGAGCAGTTCTTC. This codes for CAWSVPGSGYNEQFF.

The CDR3, as DNA: TGTGCCAGCAGTTTACCTTACAATGAGCAGTTCTTC. Its translation: CASSLPYNEQFF. V gene TRBV28 combines with J gene TRBJ2-1; D unresolved. With 2 bases removed from V and 4 bases from J, the gap between germline ends came to 3 bases. The CDR3 extends over 12 amino acids. Germline assignment: CDR1 MDHEN and CDR2 SYDVKM.

The V and J genes are TRBV5-6 and TRBJ1-4, with 7 bases matching TRBD1. The CDR3 contains 15 residues. The J segment lost 2 bases and the V segment lost 4 bases, leaving 5 bases of the junction unmatched. Germline-derived CDR1 and CDR2 are SGHDT and YYEEEE. For the CDR3, the DNA is TGTGCCAGCAGCGCGACAGGGCTGACTAATGAAAAACTGTTTTTT. This encodes CASSATGLTNEKLFF.

The chain couples TRBV5-1 to TRBJ2-5, with TRBD2 matching 14 bases. Germline CDR1 reads SGHRS; CDR2 reads YFSETQ. This CDR3 region has 17 residues. Trimming cost V 4 bases and J 2 bases; bases outside gene matches: 7. The CDR3: CASSRGLAGERQETQYF. CDR3 nucleotide sequence: TGCGCCAGCAGCCGGGGACTAGCGGGAGAGAGGCAAGAGACCCAGTACTTC.

V is TRBV9 and J is TRBJ2-1; 7 nucleotides line up with TRBD2. CDR1 and CDR2 (germline): SGDLS, YYNGEE. Trimming cost V 7 bases and J 6 bases; bases outside gene matches: 4. This CDR3 has 12 residues. The CDR3 is CASGRAVNEQFF. The CDR3, as DNA: TGTGCCAGCGGGAGGGCTGTCAATGAGCAGTTCTTC.

The V call is TRBV14, the J call TRBJ2-1; 8 nucleotides agree with TRBD1. The germline V gene has CDR1 SGHDN and CDR2 FVKESK. The CDR3 sequence is 15 residues long. J was trimmed by 6 bases and V by 4 bases; bases with no gene match: 8. The CDR3 nucleotides are TGTGCCAGCAGCCTCGGGACAGGTCGTATCAATGAGCAGTTCTTC. This codes for CASSLGTGRINEQFF.

The genes are TRBV5-1 and TRBJ2-7, with a tentative D call TRBD2 (6 bases). The length of the CDR3 is 14 residues. Germline CDR1 and CDR2: SGHRS and YFSETQ. V lost 6 bases and J lost 8, with 21 bases in between. The DNA of the CDR3 is TGCGCCAGCACCTGGGCCCCGGGGGAATCCAAGCAGTACTTC. Its protein is CASTWAPGESKQYF.

The V gene is TRBV13, the J gene TRBJ1-6; TRBD1 agrees at 9 bases. V shed 3 bases, J shed 11 bases, and the junction held 8 bases outside the gene matches. The CDR3 extends over 15 amino acids. Per germline, CDR1 PRHDT and CDR2 FYEKMQ (reference sequence). Here the CDR3 reads CASSLAGTGRTPLHF. The CDR3 DNA follows: TGTGCCAGCAGCTTGGCCGGGACAGGGAGGACACCCCTCCACTTT.

V and J are TRBV28 and TRBJ2-1, with a tentative D call TRBD2 (6 bases). The V end was cut by 7 bases, the J end by 9 bases, with 16 bases between. This CDR3 has 13 residues. Looked up from germline, CDR1 is MDHEN and CDR2 is SYDVKM. DNA of the CDR3: TGTGCCAGCAATCAGAGGCGGAGGGGTGAGCAGTTCTTC. The encoded protein is CASNQRRRGEQFF.

The V gene is TRBV30, the J gene TRBJ1-4; 7 bases are a match to TRBD1. The CDR3 runs to 14 residues. The V gene's germline CDR1 is GTSNPN and CDR2 SVGIG (reference sequence). Germline trimming cut 0 bases from V and 4 bases from J; bases unmatched to any gene: 2. Here the CDR3 reads CAWSVRDSNEKLFF. The CDR3 nucleotides are TGTGCCTGGAGTGTACGGGACAGTAATGAAAAACTGTTTTTT.

The chain is built from TRBV27 and TRBJ1-1, with a weak D call TRBD1 (5 bases). Trimming removed 8 bases from V and 1 base from J, with 14 bases in between. CDR1 MNHEY and CDR2 SMNVEV come from the germline V gene (reference sequence). The length of the CDR3 is 14 residues. This chain's CDR3 is CASRSDTGNTEAFF. CDR3 sequence (DNA): TGTGCCAGCCGCTCGGACACGGGGAACACTGAAGCTTTCTTT.

The J gene is TRBJ2-3, the V gene TRBV18, with TRBD1 matching over 8 bases. V dropped 6 bases and J dropped 4; count of bases not matched to a gene: 12. Per germline, CDR1 KGHSH and CDR2 LQKENI. This CDR3 has 16 amino acids. CDR3: CASSPTGQGMADTQYF. CDR3 sequence (DNA): TGTGCCAGCTCTCCTACCGGACAGGGAATGGCAGATACGCAGTATTTT.

This CDR3 reads CASSAGQSPIYEQYF. DNA of the CDR3: TGTGCCAGCTCAGCAGGGCAGTCCCCTATCTACGAGCAGTACTTC. The chain couples TRBV7-9 to TRBJ2-7, with TRBD1 as a possible D gene (5 bases). Per germline, CDR1 SEHNR and CDR2 FQNEAQ (reference sequence). The CDR3 length is 15 residues. V was shortened by 8 bases and J by 3 bases, with 20 bases between the two germline ends.

The CDR3 coding sequence is TGTGCCAGCAGTGAGTCTCAGGGGGCTACAGATACGCAGTATTTT. Translating it yields CASSESQGATDTQYF. This chain links TRBV6-4 with TRBJ2-3, with TRBD1 matching over 8 bases. The trim removed 3 bases at V and 3 bases at J, leaving 5 bases unmatched. CDR3 size: 15 residues. Germline V gene data show CDR1 as MRHNA and CDR2 as SNTAGT.

The rearrangement links TRBV19 to TRBJ2-3; the match to TRBD1 covers 7 bases. The CDR3 covers 13 residues. V shed 4 bases and J 8 bases; nucleotides not matched to a gene: 6. Germline values: CDR1 LNHDA, CDR2 SQIVND (reference sequence). The CDR3 sequence: CASSKTGPATQYF. The CDR3 bases are TGTGCCAGTAGTAAGACAGGGCCCGCTACGCAGTATTTT.

This chain connects TRBV28 to TRBJ1-2; D ambiguous. Germline V gives CDR1 MDHEN, CDR2 SYDVKM. V shed 2 bases and J shed 4 bases, with 14 bases lying between them. The CDR3 loop spans 15 amino acids. The CDR3 nucleotides read TGTGCCAGCAGTTTAGCGCCGCAGGCCTTCTATGGCTACACCTTC. Its translation is CASSLAPQAFYGYTF.

This clone was detected only once. The chain couples TRBV2 to TRBJ2-7; D may be TRBD1 (6 bases). The V gene's germline CDR1 is SNHLY and CDR2 FYNNEI. The length of the CDR3 is 15 residues. V was cut by 1 base and J by 0 bases, with 10 bases left in between. DNA for the CDR3: TGTGCCAGCAGTGAAGTGGACAGAACCTCCTACGAGCAGTACTTC. It translates to CASSEVDRTSYEQYF. Filled out from reference TRBV2 and TRBJ2-7, the complete variable domain reads EPEVTQTPSHQVTQMGQEVILRCVPISNHLYFYWYRQILGQKVEFLVSFYNNEISEKSEIFDDQFSVERPDGSNFTLKIRSTKLEDSAMYFCASSEVDRTSYEQYFGPGTRLTVT.

The CDR3 DNA sequence: TGTGCCAGCAGTGGATTAGCGGGGCCGGGGGCCCAGTACTTC. Amino acids: CASSGLAGPGAQYF. The gene calls are TRBV6-1 and TRBJ2-5; 8 bases align to TRBD2. Germline V lookup: CDR1 MNHNS, CDR2 SASEGT. With 4 bases clipped from V and 9 bases from J, the junction kept 10 bases outside the gene matches. This CDR3 has 14 residues.

This chain joins TRBV25-1 and TRBJ1-1, with D tentatively TRBD1 (6 bases). Germline values: CDR1 MGHDK, CDR2 SYGVNS. CDR3 size: 12 residues. V was trimmed by 6 bases and J by 10 bases, leaving 15 bases between them. CDR3 loop: CASREAGDIAFF. In nucleotides, the CDR3 is TGTGCCAGCAGGGAAGCCGGGGACATAGCTTTCTTT.

Only a few counts were recorded for this clone. The chain joins TRBV7-9 to TRBJ2-2, with a possible D match to TRBD2 (6 bases). V lost 2 bases to trimming and J lost 5 bases, with 12 bases between them. The CDR3 has 15 residues. CDR1 and CDR2 from the germline V gene are SEHNR and FQNEAQ (reference sequence). The CDR3 DNA sequence: TGTGCCAGCAGCTTACGGCAGGGAGGAACCGGGGAGCTGTTTTTT. It yields the protein CASSLRQGGTGELFF.

This clone was seen only once. The chain carries TRBV19 and TRBJ2-3; 9 bases agree with TRBD1. The CDR3 totals 16 residues. Germline CDR1 and CDR2: LNHDA and SQIVND (reference sequence). V was clipped by 3 bases and J by 3 bases; unmatched bases: 7. CDR3 residues: CASSIPDRGATDTQYF. CDR3 DNA sequence: TGTGCCAGTAGTATCCCAGACAGGGGGGCTACAGATACGCAGTATTTT.

The rearrangement links TRBV5-1 to TRBJ2-3, with 12 bases that match TRBD2. The CDR3 has 16 residues. J gave up 4 bases and V 2 bases, and 5 bases lay outside the gene matches. Germline V gene lookup returns CDR1 SGHRS and CDR2 YFSETQ. The CDR3 nucleotides read TGCGCCAGCAGCTTAGCTAGCGGGAGGGCCTCAGATACGCAGTATTTT. Translating gives CASSLASGRASDTQYF. Full variable domain (missing parts from reference TRBV5-1 and TRBJ2-3): KAGVTQTPRYLIKTRGQQVTLSCSPISGHRSVSWYQQTPGQGLQFLFEYFSETQRNKGNFPGRFSGRQFSNSRSEMNVSTLELGDSALYLCASSLASGRASDTQYFGPGTRLTVL.

The CDR3 loop reads CASSLGANTGELFF. CDR3 DNA: TGTGCCAGCAGCTTAGGAGCGAACACCGGGGAGCTGTTTTTT. The chain employs TRBV11-3 and TRBJ2-2; D unresolved. V dropped 1 base and J dropped 0 bases, with 3 bases sitting between them. Germline V CDR1 and CDR2: SGHNT, YENEEA. CDR3 length: 14 residues.

The chain recombines TRBV5-1 with TRBJ1-2; 7 nucleotides agree with TRBD1. CDR1 and CDR2 from the germline V gene are SGHRS and YFSETQ. This CDR3 contains 15 residues. Trimming removed 1 base from V and 1 base from J; junction bases left unmatched: 4. The CDR3 is CASSLNPGGNYGYTF. The CDR3 region has the DNA TGCGCCAGCAGCTTGAATCCAGGGGGTAACTATGGCTACACCTTC.

The genes are TRBV29-1 and TRBJ1-2; 9 nucleotides line up with TRBD1. CDR1 is SQVTM, CDR2 ANQGSEA, per germline. Trimming removed 7 bases from V and 2 bases from J; junction bases left unmatched: 5. CDR3 size: 13 residues. CDR3 residues: CSGGQGSNYGYTF. CDR3 nucleotides: TGCAGCGGAGGACAGGGGTCGAACTATGGCTACACCTTC.

This chain links TRBV5-1 with TRBJ1-5; D is possibly TRBD1 (6 bases). CDR3 size: 14 residues. The ends were cut back, 0 bases at V and 5 bases at J, with 9 bases in the middle. CDR1 is SGHRS and CDR2 is YFSETQ in the germline V gene. The DNA for the CDR3 is TGCGCCAGCAGCTTGGGGGCAGGGGATCAGCCCCAGCATTTT. It is translated as CASSLGAGDQPQHF.

The table lists this clone with a count of one. DNA for the CDR3: TGTGCCAGCAGTCGACTGTCAGAGACCCAGTACTTC. Its protein product is CASSRLSETQYF. The V and J genes are TRBV28 and TRBJ2-5; D is ambiguous. The length of the CDR3 is 12 residues. The ends were cut back, 5 bases at V and 4 bases at J, with 8 bases in the middle. From germline, CDR1 is MDHEN and CDR2 SYDVKM.